This T cell receptor (beta chain) was observed in a study of blood T cell repertoires in COVID-19 (dated by TCRdb to about 2020). Broadly, across the study: Samples covering the acute and convalescent phases of COVID-19 were provided by collaborators in the United States, Italy and Spain. The prospective study material was composed of cDNA or gDNA derived from T cells, B-cell-depleted T cells, or PBMCs. The dataset comprised deeply sampled blood TCRbeta repertoires from subjects exposed to, actively infected with, or recovered from COVID-19. The repertoires were released in a freely available public database meant as a resource for research on the immune response to SARS-CoV-2. Samples came from the ongoing ImmuneRACE study (first 160 participants) plus 1,254 subjects from 6 global collaborators. A de-identified subject ID, COVID-19 status, age in years and sex were almost always included in the sample metadata. HLA class I and class II types, where available, came from metadata supplied by the sample provider rather than from assay-based typing.

The collaborating institutions used their own protocols to collect whole blood in K2EDTA tubes. Collaborator samples were shipped for TCRbeta analysis as frozen whole blood, isolated PBMCs, or DNA extracted from either sample type. The junction carries 9 bases between V and J, which are trimmed by 1 base and 5 bases respectively. The germline V gene sets CDR1 to SGHRS and CDR2 to YFSETQ. Measured from the cysteine to the phenylalanine, the CDR3 is 13 residues long. The entry retains the CDR3 DNA only, 39 bases that are in frame from base 1. Study-wide conclusions, independent of this receptor: The amount of clinical and demographic metadata varied by source and participant and was provided uncurated.

TCRbeta CDR3 regions were amplified from genomic DNA by means of the immunoSEQ Assay, a bias-controlled multiplex PCR. In the authors' own workflow: Within the assay, amplification of reference gene primers was used to estimate how many nucleated cells each sample contained. To quantify the absolute abundance of each unique TCRbeta CDR3 rearrangement, sequence reads were collapsed and filtered. For each sample, productive Simpson clonality was calculated as the square root of Simpson's diversity index across productive rearrangements. This immuneACCESS table, as held by TCRdb, lists in-frame sequences with V and J called but not all clones. Of the missing ones, under half trace to an unresolved V gene in checked studies; the others have no known cause. Clone size and the V and J calls come from that table; the DNA yielded D and trimming. For this sample the table gives about 68,000 clones, of which 60% to 85% were detected only once. About 24% of the sample belongs to the ten largest clones.

Notes on this clone: Its antigen is still unknown. It has no much larger one-base neighbor in the sample; base qualities were not kept.

Sequencing input: peripheral blood. This TCR derives from a human donor in a cohort sampled during active COVID-19. The rearranged chain carries TRBV5-1 and TRBJ2-5, with TRBD1 as a weak D call on 5 bases. The nucleotides read TGCGCCAGCAGCTTGAGGGGCAGGGAGACCCAGTACTTC. This translates into CASSLRGRETQYF.